The T cell receptor beta chain described here comes from a study of shared clonotypes between healthy human individuals. The overall study: Researchers assigned three CD4 naive, three CD4 memory, two CD8 naive and one CD8 memory plate to each donor. General study points: The four-donor shared clonotypes exceeded non-shared clonotypes in generation probability, with non-shared ones scoring lower. Around 5% of naive CD4 clonotypes were shared across several donors.

Concerning this clone itself: Its antigen is not known.

This CDR3 is built from 13 residues. The germline V gene encodes CDR1 SGHTA and CDR2 FQGNSA. V shed 2 bases and J shed 4 bases, with 7 bases lying between them. Produced via immunoSEQ multiplex PCR; TCRdb's table is partial and in-frame only. The sample lists under 1 million clones, about 96% seen once, with less than 0.25% in the top ten. The naive CD8 subset, CD45RO-negative cells positively selected for CCR7, excluded terminally differentiated effector memory CD45RA+ cells. The donor cohort consisted entirely of Caucasian adults residing in Nashville, Tennessee. Sequenced: naive CD8+ T cells sorted from blood. This TCR was recovered from a young man in good health. The chain links TRBV7-2 to TRBJ2-3; D call uncertain. The DNA for the CDR3 is TGTGCCAGCAGCTTAAAGTGGTCAGATACGCAGTATTTT. Its translation is CASSLKWSDTQYF.